The rows below give T cell receptor beta chains drawn from one sample of a study of early T cells in non-severe SARS-CoV-2 infection. MiXCR, applied by TCRdb to the 5' RACE reads, yields one record per CDR3 protein. The repertoire consists of 76,000 or so distinct CDR3 sequences, with about 11% occurring once and the leading ten covering approximately 4.8%. Sequencing used whole blood. The receptors originated from an adult who was a healthcare worker with PCR-confirmed SARS-CoV-2 infection or an uninfected control (not recorded which). Each CDR3 is given with its conserved first and last residue. The D gene is left open where the match is weak. Only some rows state a clone size, as once, few, many or a class for expanded clones.

J gene | V gene | CDR3 length | clone size | D gene | CDR3 protein | CDR3 DNA
TRBJ2-7 | TRBV7-8 | 13 | - | TRBD1 | CASSRDRGREQYF | TGTGCCAGCAGCAGGGACAGGGGGCGAGAGCAGTACTTC
TRBJ2-3 | TRBV20-1 | 15 | many | - | CSARDPGGYTDTQYF | TGCAGTGCTAGAGACCCTGGGGGATACACAGATACGCAGTATTTT
TRBJ2-5 | TRBV19 | 14 | - | - | CASSGGTHQETQYF | TGTGCCAGTAGTGGCGGGACACACCAAGAGACCCAGTACTTC
TRBJ2-7 | TRBV19 | 16 | many | TRBD1 | CASSISSGQTPYEQYF | TGTGCCAGTAGTATATCCTCGGGACAGACACCCTACGAGCAGTACTTC
TRBJ1-6 | TRBV4-3 | 15 | few | - | CASSQAGPSDSPLHF | TGCGCCAGCAGCCAAGCAGGCCCTTCGGATTCACCCCTCCACTTT
TRBJ1-2 | TRBV11-2 | 15 | - | TRBD1 | CASSPSGTGAYGYTF | TGTGCCAGCAGCCCGTCCGGGACAGGGGCCTATGGCTACACCTTC
TRBJ2-7 | TRBV19 | 15 | - | - | CASSIEAGDTYEQYF | TGTGCCAGTAGTATTGAGGCAGGGGACACCTACGAGCAGTACTTC
TRBJ2-5 | TRBV29-1 | 14 | - | TRBD1 | CSVAFGTGSETQYF | TGCAGCGTTGCCTTCGGGACAGGGTCCGAGACCCAGTACTTC
TRBJ1-6 | TRBV15 | 12 | few | - | CATSRENSPLHF | TGTGCCACCAGCAGGGAAAATTCACCCCTCCACTTT
TRBJ2-5 | TRBV11-2 | 16 | many | - | CASSREGQSLKETQYF | TGTGCCAGCAGCCGGGAAGGACAGTCGCTAAAAGAGACCCAGTACTTC
TRBJ2-7 | TRBV3-1 | 16 | - | - | CASSPHDAGWGYEQYF | TGTGCCAGCAGCCCACATGATGCGGGGTGGGGCTACGAGCAGTACTTC
TRBJ2-7 | TRBV30 | 16 | - | TRBD1 | CAWSLKGAEVVYEQYF | TGTGCCTGGAGTCTAAAGGGGGCAGAAGTTGTATACGAGCAGTACTTC
TRBJ1-6 | TRBV27 | 14 | few | TRBD1 | CASNTGGRNSPLHF | TGTGCCAGCAACACAGGGGGCCGCAATTCACCCCTCCATTTT
TRBJ2-6 | TRBV19 | 16 | many | - | CASSNPGPSGANVLTF | TGTGCCAGTAGTAACCCCGGCCCCAGTGGGGCCAACGTCCTGACTTTC
TRBJ1-2 | TRBV20-1 | 14 | many | - | CSATRDPGNYGYTF | TGCAGTGCCACAAGAGACCCTGGGAACTATGGCTACACCTTC
TRBJ2-7 | TRBV7-6 | 14 | many | TRBD2 | CASSSPGLAVEQYF | TGTGCCAGCAGCTCGCCGGGACTAGCGGTGGAGCAGTACTTC
TRBJ2-7 | TRBV27 | 13 | many | - | CASSLGTGYEQYF | TGTGCCAGCAGTCTGGGGACGGGCTACGAGCAGTACTTC
TRBJ1-4 | TRBV5-1 | 16 | - | - | CASSLGWRATNEKLFF | TGCGCCAGCAGCCTGGGTTGGCGGGCAACTAATGAAAAACTGTTTTTT
TRBJ2-5 | TRBV5-4 | 16 | few | - | CASSLAGTAYQETQYF | TGTGCCAGCAGTCTCGCCGGGACGGCGTACCAAGAGACCCAGTACTTC
TRBJ2-5 | TRBV5-4 | 13 | - | - | CASSLQFRETQYF | TGTGCCAGCAGCTTGCAATTTAGGGAGACCCAGTACTTC
TRBJ2-1 | TRBV2 | 14 | - | - | CASSSSPINNEQFF | TGTGCCAGCAGCTCTAGCCCAATAAACAATGAGCAGTTCTTC
TRBJ2-2 | TRBV3-1 | 13 | many | - | CASSQLGTGELFF | TGTGCCAGCAGCCAGCTGGGCACCGGGGAGCTGTTTTTT
TRBJ2-7 | TRBV12-3/TRBV12-4 | 14 | - | TRBD1 | CASSFRGNSYEQYF | TGTGCCAGCAGTTTCAGGGGGAATTCCTACGAGCAGTACTTC
TRBJ1-2 | TRBV5-5 | 14 | few | TRBD1 | CASSLDRGNYGYTF | TGTGCCAGCAGCTTGGACAGGGGGAACTATGGCTACACCTTC
TRBJ1-2 | TRBV7-6 | 13 | - | - | CASSSEAAYGYTF | TGTGCCAGCAGCTCGGAGGCCGCCTATGGCTACACCTTC
TRBJ2-5 | TRBV5-8 | 13 | few | TRBD1 | CASSRTGVPSWYF | TGTGCCAGCAGCCGGACAGGGGTCCCTTCATGGTACTTC
TRBJ1-5 | TRBV7-9 | 16 | many | TRBD1 | CASSLGGTGSNQPQHF | TGTGCCAGCAGCTTAGGGGGGACAGGTAGCAATCAGCCCCAGCATTTT
TRBJ2-1 | TRBV7-8 | 18 | - | - | CASSPSVARPSSYNEQFF | TGTGCCAGCAGCCCCTCGGTAGCGCGCCCGAGCTCCTACAATGAGCAGTTCTTC
TRBJ2-7 | TRBV2 | 15 | many | TRBD1 | CASSETGQGIYEQYF | TGTGCCAGCAGTGAAACAGGACAGGGGATCTACGAGCAGTACTTC
TRBJ2-7 | TRBV20-1 | 13 | many | - | CSAEGRTSYEQYF | TGCAGTGCTGAAGGTCGGACATCCTACGAGCAGTACTTC
TRBJ2-1 | TRBV12-5 | 14 | - | - | CASGLSLQGNEQFF | TGTGCTAGTGGTTTGAGCCTACAGGGCAATGAGCAGTTCTTC
TRBJ2-2 | TRBV6-6 | 17 | - | TRBD2 | CASSYSSGGINTGELFF | TGTGCCAGCAGTTATTCTAGCGGGGGGATAAACACCGGGGAGCTGTTTTTT
TRBJ2-7 | TRBV3-1 | 18 | - | TRBD1 | CASSQEGIRGLYVAEQYF | TGTGCCAGCAGCCAAGAGGGGATCAGGGGGCTTTACGTCGCCGAGCAGTACTTC
TRBJ2-7 | TRBV4-3 | 15 | few | TRBD1 | CASSQDPGTAREQYF | TGCGCCAGCAGCCAAGATCCCGGGACAGCTCGCGAGCAGTACTTC
TRBJ1-1 | TRBV30 | 11 | many | - | CAWRSAARAFF | TGTGCCTGGAGATCGGCAGCCCGCGCTTTCTTT
TRBJ1-2 | TRBV29-1 | 15 | - | - | CSVEHRDTANYGYTF | TGCAGCGTTGAGCACCGGGACACCGCTAACTATGGCTACACCTTC
TRBJ2-7 | TRBV12-3/TRBV12-4 | 14 | few | - | CASSLRGWGYEQYF | TGTGCCAGCAGTTTACGAGGGTGGGGCTACGAGCAGTACTTC
TRBJ2-5 | TRBV6-1 | 12 | few | - | CASSQGTETQYF | TGTGCCAGCAGTCAAGGGACAGAGACCCAGTACTTC
TRBJ1-6 | TRBV5-1 | 13 | many | TRBD1 | CASSLNRGTPLHF | TGCGCCAGCAGCTTAAACAGGGGGACACCCCTCCACTTT
TRBJ2-1 | TRBV6-5 | 16 | - | TRBD1 | CASSRAVDRAGNEQFF | TGTGCCAGCAGCCGGGCCGTGGACAGGGCTGGCAATGAGCAGTTCTTC
TRBJ1-1 | TRBV4-1 | 15 | - | - | CASSQGGQLNTEAFF | TGCGCCAGCAGCCAAGGGGGCCAGTTGAACACTGAAGCTTTCTTT
TRBJ2-2 | TRBV9 | 16 | many | TRBD2 | CASSPLAGMNTGELFF | TGTGCCAGCAGCCCACTAGCGGGGATGAACACCGGGGAGCTGTTTTTT
TRBJ2-2 | TRBV12-3/TRBV12-4 | 15 | - | TRBD1 | CASRKARQGIGELFF | TGTGCCAGCAGAAAAGCAAGACAGGGGATCGGGGAGCTGTTTTTT
TRBJ2-3 | TRBV10-2 | 15 | many | - | CASSESGEGTDTQYF | TGCGCCAGCAGTGAGTCAGGGGAGGGCACAGATACGCAGTATTTT
TRBJ1-1 | TRBV24-1 | 12 | many | - | CATSAGGTEAFF | TGTGCCACCAGTGCCGGGGGAACTGAAGCTTTCTTT
TRBJ1-5 | TRBV5-5 | 14 | - | - | CASSPGTSGQPQHF | TGTGCCAGCAGCCCGGGTACCTCGGGCCAGCCCCAGCATTTT
TRBJ1-3 | TRBV6-5 | 22 | few | TRBD1 | CASSYLRPGQDLFPNSGNTIYF | TGTGCCAGCAGTTACCTCCGACCGGGACAGGACCTTTTTCCAAACTCTGGAAACACCATATATTTT
TRBJ2-3 | TRBV13 | 16 | - | TRBD2 | CASSLQRGGNPDTQYF | TGTGCCAGCAGCTTACAGCGCGGGGGTAATCCAGATACGCAGTATTTT
TRBJ2-5 | TRBV3-2 | 15 | many | - | CASSQAGTGEETQYF | TGTGCCAGCAGCCAAGCCGGGACAGGGGAAGAGACCCAGTACTTC
TRBJ1-6 | TRBV6-4 | 15 | - | - | CASSELGGNNSPLHF | TGTGCCAGCAGTGAACTGGGAGGCAATAATTCACCCCTCCACTTT
TRBJ1-6 | TRBV19 | 15 | many | - | CASTPPGPYNSPLHF | TGTGCCAGTACCCCTCCGGGACCTTATAATTCACCCCTCCACTTT
TRBJ2-5 | TRBV6-2/TRBV6-3 | 16 | many | - | CASSQGAGTAEETQYF | TGTGCCAGCAGTCAGGGAGCAGGGACGGCGGAAGAGACCCAGTACTTC
TRBJ2-3 | TRBV6-2/TRBV6-3 | 15 | many | - | CASSFAQESTDTQYF | TGTGCCAGCAGTTTTGCACAGGAAAGCACAGATACGCAGTATTTT
TRBJ1-4 | TRBV3-1 | 15 | many | - | CASSPVGATNEKLFF | TGTGCCAGCAGCCCCGTTGGAGCAACTAATGAAAAACTGTTTTTT